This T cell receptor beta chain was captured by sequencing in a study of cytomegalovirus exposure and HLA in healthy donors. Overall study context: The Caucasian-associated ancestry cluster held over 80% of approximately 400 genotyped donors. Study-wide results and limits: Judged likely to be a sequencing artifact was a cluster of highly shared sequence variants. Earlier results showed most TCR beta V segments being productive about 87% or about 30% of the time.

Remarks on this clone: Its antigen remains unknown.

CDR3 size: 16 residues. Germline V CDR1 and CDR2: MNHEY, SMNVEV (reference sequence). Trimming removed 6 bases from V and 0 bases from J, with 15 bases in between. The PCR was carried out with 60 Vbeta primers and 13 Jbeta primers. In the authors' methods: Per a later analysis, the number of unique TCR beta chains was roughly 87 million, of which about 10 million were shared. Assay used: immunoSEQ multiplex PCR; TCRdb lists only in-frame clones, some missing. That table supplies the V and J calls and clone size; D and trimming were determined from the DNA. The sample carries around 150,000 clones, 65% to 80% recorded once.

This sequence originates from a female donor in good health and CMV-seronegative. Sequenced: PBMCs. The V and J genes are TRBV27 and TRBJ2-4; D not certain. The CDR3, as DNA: TGTGCCAGCAGCGTAAGGCCAGGTTTAGCCAAAAACATTCAGTACTTC. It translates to CASSVRPGLAKNIQYF.